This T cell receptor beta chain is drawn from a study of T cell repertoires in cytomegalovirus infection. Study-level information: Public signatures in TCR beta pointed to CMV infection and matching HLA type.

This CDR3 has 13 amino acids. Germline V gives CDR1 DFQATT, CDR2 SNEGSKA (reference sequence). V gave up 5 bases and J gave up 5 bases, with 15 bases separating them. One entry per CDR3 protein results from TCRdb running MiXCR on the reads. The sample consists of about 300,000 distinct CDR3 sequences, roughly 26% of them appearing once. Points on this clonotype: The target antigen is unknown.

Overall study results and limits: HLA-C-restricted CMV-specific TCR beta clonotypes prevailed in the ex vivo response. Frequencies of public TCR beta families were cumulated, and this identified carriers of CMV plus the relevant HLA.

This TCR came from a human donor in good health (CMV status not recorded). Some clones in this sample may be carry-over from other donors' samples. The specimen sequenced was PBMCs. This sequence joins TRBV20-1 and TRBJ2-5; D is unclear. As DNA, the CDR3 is TGCAGTGCTGAGGCTGGTAGTGGGGAGACCCAGTACTTC. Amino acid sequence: CSAEAGSGETQYF.